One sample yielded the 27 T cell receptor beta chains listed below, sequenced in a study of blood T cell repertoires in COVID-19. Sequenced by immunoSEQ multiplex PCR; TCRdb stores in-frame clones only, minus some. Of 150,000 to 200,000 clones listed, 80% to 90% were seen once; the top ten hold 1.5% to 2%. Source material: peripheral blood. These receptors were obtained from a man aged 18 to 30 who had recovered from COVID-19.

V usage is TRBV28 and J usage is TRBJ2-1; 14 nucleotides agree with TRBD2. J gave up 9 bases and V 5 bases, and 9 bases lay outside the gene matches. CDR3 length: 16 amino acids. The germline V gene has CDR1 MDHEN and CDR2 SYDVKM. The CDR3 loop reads CASSPPGLAGGFEQFF. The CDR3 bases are TGTGCCAGCAGTCCCCCCGGACTAGCGGGAGGCTTTGAGCAGTTCTTC.

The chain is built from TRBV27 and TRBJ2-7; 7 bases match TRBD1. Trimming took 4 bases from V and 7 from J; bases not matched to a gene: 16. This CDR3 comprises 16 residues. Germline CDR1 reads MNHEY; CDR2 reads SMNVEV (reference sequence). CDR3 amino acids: CASSSTGTDGWAEQYF. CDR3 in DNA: TGTGCCAGCAGTTCTACCGGGACAGATGGCTGGGCGGAGCAGTACTTC.

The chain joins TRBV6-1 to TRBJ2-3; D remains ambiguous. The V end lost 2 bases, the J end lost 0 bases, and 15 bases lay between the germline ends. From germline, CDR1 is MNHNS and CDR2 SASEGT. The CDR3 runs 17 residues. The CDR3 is CASSEPFERSSTDTQYF. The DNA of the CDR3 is TGTGCCAGCAGTGAACCCTTCGAGCGCTCTAGCACAGATACGCAGTATTTT.

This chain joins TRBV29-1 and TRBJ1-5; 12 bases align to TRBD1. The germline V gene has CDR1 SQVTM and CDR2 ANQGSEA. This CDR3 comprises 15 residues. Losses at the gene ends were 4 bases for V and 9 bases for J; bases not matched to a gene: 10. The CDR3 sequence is CSVVWGQGAIGPQHF. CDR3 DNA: TGCAGCGTTGTGTGGGGACAGGGGGCAATCGGGCCCCAGCATTTT.

CDR3 in DNA: TGTGCCAGCAGCGCTGGGCTAGCGGGAGTTGAGCAGTTCTTC. This codes for CASSAGLAGVEQFF. The rearrangement uses TRBV9 and TRBJ2-1; the match to TRBD2 covers 10 bases. The germline CDR1 and CDR2 sequences are SGDLS and YYNGEE. The CDR3 has 14 residues. The junction had 6 bases not matched to a gene; V was cut back by 3 bases and J by 9 bases.

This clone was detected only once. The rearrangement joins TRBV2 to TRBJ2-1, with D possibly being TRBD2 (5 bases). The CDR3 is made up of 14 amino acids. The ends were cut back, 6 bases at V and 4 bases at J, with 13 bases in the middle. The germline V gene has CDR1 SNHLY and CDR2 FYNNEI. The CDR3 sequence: CASRPRENYNEQFF. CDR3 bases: TGTGCCAGCAGGCCGAGGGAGAATTACAATGAGCAGTTCTTC.

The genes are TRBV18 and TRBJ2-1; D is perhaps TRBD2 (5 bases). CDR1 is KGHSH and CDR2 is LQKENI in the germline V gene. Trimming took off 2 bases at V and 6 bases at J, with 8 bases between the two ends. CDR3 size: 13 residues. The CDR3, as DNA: TGTGCCAGCTCACCATTAGCGCTCAATGAGCAGTTCTTC. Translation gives CASSPLALNEQFF.

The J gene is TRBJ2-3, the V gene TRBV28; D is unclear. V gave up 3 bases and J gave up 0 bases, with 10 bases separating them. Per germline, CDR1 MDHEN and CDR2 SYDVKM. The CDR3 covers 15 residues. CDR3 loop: CASSLTVESTDTQYF. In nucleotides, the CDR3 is TGTGCCAGCAGTTTGACTGTAGAGAGCACAGATACGCAGTATTTT.

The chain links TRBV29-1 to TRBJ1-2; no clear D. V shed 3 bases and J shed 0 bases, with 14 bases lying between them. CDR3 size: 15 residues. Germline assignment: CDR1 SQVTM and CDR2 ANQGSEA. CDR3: CSVDRHKGANYGYTF. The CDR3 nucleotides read TGCAGCGTTGATAGGCATAAAGGAGCTAACTATGGCTACACCTTC.

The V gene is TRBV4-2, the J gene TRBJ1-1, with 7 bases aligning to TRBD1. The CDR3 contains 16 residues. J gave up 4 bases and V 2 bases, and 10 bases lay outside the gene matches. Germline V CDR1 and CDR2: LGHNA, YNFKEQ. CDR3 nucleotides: TGTGCCAGCAGCCAATCAGACAGGGCCGGAGGCACTGAAGCTTTCTTT. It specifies CASSQSDRAGGTEAFF.

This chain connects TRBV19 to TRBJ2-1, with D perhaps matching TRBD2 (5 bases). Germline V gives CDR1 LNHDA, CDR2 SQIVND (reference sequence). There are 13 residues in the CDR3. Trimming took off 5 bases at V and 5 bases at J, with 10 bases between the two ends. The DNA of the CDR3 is TGTGCCAGTAGTGTATCGCGGGACAATGAGCAGTTCTTC. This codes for CASSVSRDNEQFF.

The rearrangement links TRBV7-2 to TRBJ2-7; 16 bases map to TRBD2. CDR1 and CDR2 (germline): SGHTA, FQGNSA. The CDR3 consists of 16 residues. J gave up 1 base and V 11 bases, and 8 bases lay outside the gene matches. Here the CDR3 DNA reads TGTGCCTGCGTGGCGGGACTAGCGGGAGGGTCCTACGAGCAGTACTTC. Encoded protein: CACVAGLAGGSYEQYF.

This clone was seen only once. The DNA of the CDR3 is TGTGCCAGCAGGGAGGAGGTCACAGATACGCAGTATTTT. Amino acids: CASREEVTDTQYF. This chain connects TRBV6-5 to TRBJ2-3; D possibly corresponds to TRBD2 (5 bases). The CDR3 covers 13 residues. Germline V gives CDR1 MNHEY, CDR2 SVGAGI. V was clipped by 6 bases and J by 2 bases, with 9 bases between them.

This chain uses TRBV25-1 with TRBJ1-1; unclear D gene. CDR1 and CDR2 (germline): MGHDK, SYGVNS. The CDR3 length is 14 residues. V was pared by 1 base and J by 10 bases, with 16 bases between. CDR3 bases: TGTGCCAGCAGTGAATCTAAGACAACGTTCATAGCTTTCTTT. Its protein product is CASSESKTTFIAFF.

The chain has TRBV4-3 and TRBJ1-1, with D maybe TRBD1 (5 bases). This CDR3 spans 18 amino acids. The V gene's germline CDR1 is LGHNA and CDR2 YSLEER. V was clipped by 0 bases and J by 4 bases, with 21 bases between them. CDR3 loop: CASSQEAHGGWVGTEAFF. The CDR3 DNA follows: TGCGCCAGCAGCCAAGAGGCCCACGGGGGTTGGGTAGGCACTGAAGCTTTCTTT.

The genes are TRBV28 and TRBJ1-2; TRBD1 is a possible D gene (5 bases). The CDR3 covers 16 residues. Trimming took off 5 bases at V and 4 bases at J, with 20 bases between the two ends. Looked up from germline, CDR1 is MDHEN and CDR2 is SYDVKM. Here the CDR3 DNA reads TGTGCCAGCAGTGCGACCAGGGTCCCCCTCAGCTATGGCTACACCTTC. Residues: CASSATRVPLSYGYTF.

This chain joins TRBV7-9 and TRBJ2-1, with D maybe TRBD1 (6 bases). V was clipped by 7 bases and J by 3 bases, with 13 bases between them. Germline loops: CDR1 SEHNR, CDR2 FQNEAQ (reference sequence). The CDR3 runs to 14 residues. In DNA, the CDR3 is TGTGCCAGCAACATAGGGGGACGCTACAATGAGCAGTTCTTC. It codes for CASNIGGRYNEQFF.

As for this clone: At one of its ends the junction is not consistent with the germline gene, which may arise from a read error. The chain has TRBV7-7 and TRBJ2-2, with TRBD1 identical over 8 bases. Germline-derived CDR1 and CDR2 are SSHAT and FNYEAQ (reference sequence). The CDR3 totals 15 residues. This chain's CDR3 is CASSAGQGSTGELFF. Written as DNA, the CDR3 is TGTGCTAGCAGCGCCGGACAGGGAAGCACCGGGGAGCTGTTTTTT.

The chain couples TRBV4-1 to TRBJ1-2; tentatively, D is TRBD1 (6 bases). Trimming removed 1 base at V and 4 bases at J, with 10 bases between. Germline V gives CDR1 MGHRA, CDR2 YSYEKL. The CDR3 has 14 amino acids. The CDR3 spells CASSQGPRGYGYTF. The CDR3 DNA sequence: TGCGCCAGCAGCCAAGGACCCAGGGGCTATGGCTACACCTTC.

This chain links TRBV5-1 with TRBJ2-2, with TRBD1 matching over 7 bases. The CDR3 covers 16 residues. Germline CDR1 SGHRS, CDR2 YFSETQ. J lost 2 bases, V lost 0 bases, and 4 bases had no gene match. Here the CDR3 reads CASSLGDRDNTGELFF. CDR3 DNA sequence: TGCGCCAGCAGCTTGGGAGACAGGGATAACACCGGGGAGCTGTTTTTT.

CDR3 protein: CASSQDLAESSYEQYF. The CDR3 coding sequence is TGCGCCAGCAGCCAAGATCTAGCGGAGAGCTCCTACGAGCAGTACTTC. V is TRBV4-3 and J is TRBJ2-7, with TRBD2 matching 7 bases. After removal of 0 bases from V and 0 bases from J, the junction contained 5 bases not matched to a gene. The CDR3 length is 16 residues. Germline assignment: CDR1 LGHNA and CDR2 YSLEER.

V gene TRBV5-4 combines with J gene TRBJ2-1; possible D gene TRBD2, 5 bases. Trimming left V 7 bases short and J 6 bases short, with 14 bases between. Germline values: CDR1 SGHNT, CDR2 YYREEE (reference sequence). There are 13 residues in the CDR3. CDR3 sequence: CASSEVGINEQFF. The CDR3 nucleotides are TGTGCCAGCTCGGAGGTGGGGATCAATGAGCAGTTCTTC.

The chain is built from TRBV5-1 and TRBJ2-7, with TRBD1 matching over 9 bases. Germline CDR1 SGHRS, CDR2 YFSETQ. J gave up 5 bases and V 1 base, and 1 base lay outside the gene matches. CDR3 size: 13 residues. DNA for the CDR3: TGCGCCAGCAGCTTGAGACAGGGGGACGAGCAGTACTTC. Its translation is CASSLRQGDEQYF.

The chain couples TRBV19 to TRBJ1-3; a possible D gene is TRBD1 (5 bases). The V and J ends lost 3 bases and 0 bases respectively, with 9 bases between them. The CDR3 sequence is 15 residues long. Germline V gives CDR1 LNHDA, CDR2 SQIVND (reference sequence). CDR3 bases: TGTGCCAGTAGTATCCAGGGTACCTCTGGAAACACCATATATTTT. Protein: CASSIQGTSGNTIYF.

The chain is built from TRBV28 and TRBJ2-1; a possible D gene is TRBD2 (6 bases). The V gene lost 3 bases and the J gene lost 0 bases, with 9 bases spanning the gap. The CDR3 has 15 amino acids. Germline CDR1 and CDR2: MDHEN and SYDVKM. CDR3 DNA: TGTGCCAGCAGTTTTAGCGGTAGCTCCTACAATGAGCAGTTCTTC. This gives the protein CASSFSGSSYNEQFF.

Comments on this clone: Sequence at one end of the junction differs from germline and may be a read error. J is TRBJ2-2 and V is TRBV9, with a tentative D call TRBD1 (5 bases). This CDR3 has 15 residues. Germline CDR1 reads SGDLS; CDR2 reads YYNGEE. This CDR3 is CASSVVAGRTRELFF. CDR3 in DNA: TGTGCCAGCAGCGTAGTGGCAGGGCGCACCCGGGAGCTGTTTTTT. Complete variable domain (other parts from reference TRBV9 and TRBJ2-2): DSGVTQTPKHLITATGQRVTLRCSPRSGDLSVYWYQQSLDQGLQFLIQYYNGEERAKGNILERFSAQQFPDLHSELNLSSLELGDSALYFCASSVVAGRTRELFFGEGSRLTVL.

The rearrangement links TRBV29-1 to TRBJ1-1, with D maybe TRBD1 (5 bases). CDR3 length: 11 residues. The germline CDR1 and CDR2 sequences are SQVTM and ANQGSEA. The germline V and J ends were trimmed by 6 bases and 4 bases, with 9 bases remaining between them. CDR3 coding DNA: TGCAGCGTGATCAGGGTCACTGAAGCTTTCTTT. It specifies CSVIRVTEAFF.